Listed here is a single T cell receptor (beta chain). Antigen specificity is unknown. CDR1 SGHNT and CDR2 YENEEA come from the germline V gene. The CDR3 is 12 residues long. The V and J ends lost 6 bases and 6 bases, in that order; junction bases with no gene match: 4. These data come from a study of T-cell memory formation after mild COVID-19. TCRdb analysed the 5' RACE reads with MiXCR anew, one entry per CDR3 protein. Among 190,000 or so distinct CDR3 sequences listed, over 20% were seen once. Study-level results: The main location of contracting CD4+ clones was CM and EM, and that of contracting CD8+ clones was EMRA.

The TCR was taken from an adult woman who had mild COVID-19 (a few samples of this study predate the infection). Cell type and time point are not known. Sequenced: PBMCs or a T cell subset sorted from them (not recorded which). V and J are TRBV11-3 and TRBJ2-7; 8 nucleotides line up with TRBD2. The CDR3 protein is CASSDLAGEQYF. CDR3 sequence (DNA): TGTGCCAGCAGTGACCTAGCGGGCGAGCAGTACTTC.